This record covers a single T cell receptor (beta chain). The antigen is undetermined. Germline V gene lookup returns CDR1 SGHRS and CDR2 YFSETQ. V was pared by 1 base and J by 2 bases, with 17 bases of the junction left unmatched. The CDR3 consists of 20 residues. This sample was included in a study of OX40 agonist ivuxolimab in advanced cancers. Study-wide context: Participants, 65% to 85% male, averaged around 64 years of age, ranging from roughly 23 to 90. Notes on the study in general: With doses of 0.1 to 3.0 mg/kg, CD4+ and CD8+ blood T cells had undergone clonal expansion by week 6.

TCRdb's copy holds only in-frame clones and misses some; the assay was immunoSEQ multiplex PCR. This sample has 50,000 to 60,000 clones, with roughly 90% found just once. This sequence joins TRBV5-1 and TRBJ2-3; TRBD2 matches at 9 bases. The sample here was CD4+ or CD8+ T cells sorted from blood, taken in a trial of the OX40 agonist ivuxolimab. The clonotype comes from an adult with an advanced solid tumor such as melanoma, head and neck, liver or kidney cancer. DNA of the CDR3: TGCGCCAGCAGCTTGTCTGACACCAGACTAGCGGACAGCCACACAGATACGCAGTATTTT. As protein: CASSLSDTRLADSHTDTQYF.